The sequence of this TCR beta chain was determined in a study of blood T cell repertoires in COVID-19. Overall study: From T cells, B-cell-depleted T cells, or PBMCs came the material, which was cDNA or gDNA.

Researchers sorted participants into cohorts using their self-reported clinical history. Donors in Cohort 3 counted as recovered after two negative PCRs, clearance, or symptom resolution. Deletions cut 3 bases from V and 1 base from J, with 16 bases between. Germline V gives CDR1 SGHRS, CDR2 YFSETQ. The CDR3 runs to 16 residues. Sequencing used immunoSEQ multiplex PCR; TCRdb keeps in-frame clones, though not all of them. The sample comprises about 200,000 clones, about 86% of which are singletons, and less than 9.5% rests with the top ten. The source material was PBMCs or T cells enriched from blood (not recorded which). This chain connects TRBV5-1 to TRBJ1-1, with a possible D match to TRBD1 (6 bases). The sequence derives from a man aged 40-55 years who had recovered from COVID-19. In DNA form, the CDR3 reads TGCGCCAGCAGCTCCACTCTTGACAGGACGAACACTGAAGCTTTCTTT. Amino acids: CASSSTLDRTNTEAFF.